This T cell receptor (beta chain) came from a study of Ad26.COV2.S vaccination and SARS-CoV-2 variants. Sequenced by immunoSEQ multiplex PCR; TCRdb stores in-frame clones only, minus some. The sample shows around 340,000 clones, 86% of them seen only once. Germline values: CDR1 PRHDT, CDR2 FYEKMQ (reference sequence). The CDR3 runs to 15 residues. The V gene end was trimmed by 3 bases and the J gene end by 1 base; junction bases not matched to a gene: 4. Documented treatment: 15 to 20 received Ad26.COV2.S at low or high dose, single or two shots; roughly five received placebo; per-sample allocation not given. Sampling occurred on day 63 after the first vaccine or placebo injection. This clone was observed a handful of times.

The input for sequencing was peripheral blood, taken in a trial of Ad26.COV2.S vaccine versus placebo. This clonotype was obtained from a person between 18 and 65 years old who received the Ad26.COV2.S COVID-19 vaccine or a placebo. V gene TRBV13 combines with J gene TRBJ2-7; 9 bases map to TRBD2. The CDR3 bases are TGTGCCAGCAGCTTGACTAGCGGACCATCCTACGAGCAGTACTTC. Translating gives CASSLTSGPSYEQYF.